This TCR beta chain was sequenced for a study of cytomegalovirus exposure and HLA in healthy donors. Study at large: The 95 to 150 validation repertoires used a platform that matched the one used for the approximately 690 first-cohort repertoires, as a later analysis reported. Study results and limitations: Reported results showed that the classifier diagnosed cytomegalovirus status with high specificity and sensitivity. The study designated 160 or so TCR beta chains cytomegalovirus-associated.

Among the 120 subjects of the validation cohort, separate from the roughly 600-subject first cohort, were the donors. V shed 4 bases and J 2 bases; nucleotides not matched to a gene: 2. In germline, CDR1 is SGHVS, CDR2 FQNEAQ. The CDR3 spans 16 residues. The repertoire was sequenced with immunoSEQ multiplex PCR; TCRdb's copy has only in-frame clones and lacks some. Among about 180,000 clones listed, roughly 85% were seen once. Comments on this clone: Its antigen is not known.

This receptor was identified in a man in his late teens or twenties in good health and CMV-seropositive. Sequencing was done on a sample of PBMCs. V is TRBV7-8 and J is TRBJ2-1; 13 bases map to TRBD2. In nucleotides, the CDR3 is TGTGCCAGCAGCTCGGGACTAGCGGGGCCCTACAATGAGCAGTTCTTC. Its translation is CASSSGLAGPYNEQFF.